The present T cell receptor beta chain was sequenced within a study of long-term antiretroviral therapy in people with HIV. Run at survey level, the immunoSEQ assay was version v3.0. Generated by immunoSEQ multiplex PCR, the TCRdb table keeps only in-frame clones and is missing some. The table has about 31,000 clones, roughly 80% seen once; the top ten hold about 3.2%. Between the trimmed V and J ends, which lost 5 bases and 0 bases, there was a span of 13 bases. Germline V lookup: CDR1 MNHNS, CDR2 SASEGT. The CDR3 runs 15 residues. Participants who had HIV were, without exception, treated in the United States.

This specimen consisted of unsorted PBMCs, obtained 1.9 years after starting antiretroviral therapy. The receptor was derived from a man younger than 35 with HIV. The chain has TRBV6-1 and TRBJ2-5; D is unclear. CDR3 DNA sequence: TGTGCCAGCAGTTCCCGGACGTTGTACCAAGAGACCCAGTACTTC. Translation: CASSSRTLYQETQYF.